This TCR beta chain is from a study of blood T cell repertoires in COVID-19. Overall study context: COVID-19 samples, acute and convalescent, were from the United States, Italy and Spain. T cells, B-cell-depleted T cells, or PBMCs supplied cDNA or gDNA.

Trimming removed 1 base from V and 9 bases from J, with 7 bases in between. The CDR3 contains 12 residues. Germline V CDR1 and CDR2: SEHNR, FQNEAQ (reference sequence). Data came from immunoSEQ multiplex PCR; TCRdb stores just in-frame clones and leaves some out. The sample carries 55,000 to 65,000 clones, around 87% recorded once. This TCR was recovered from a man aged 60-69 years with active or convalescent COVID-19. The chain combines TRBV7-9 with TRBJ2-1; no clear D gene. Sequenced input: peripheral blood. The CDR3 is CASSLVTVEQFF. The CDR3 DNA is TGTGCCAGCAGCTTAGTAACAGTTGAGCAGTTCTTC.